A single T cell receptor (beta chain) is shown here with its context. The antigen remains unidentified. This sample stems from a study of T cells in Graves' hyperthyroidism and ophthalmopathy. Overall study findings and caveats: The model identified upcoming ophthalmopathy a median 6.5 months ahead of onset.

The source material, RNA transcripts, was used to amplify TCR beta CDR3 regions. The primer set for the first-round RT-PCR of the TCR CDR3 was HTBI. TCRdb processed the multiplex PCR reads anew with MiXCR; each CDR3 protein has one entry. The table lists under 750,000 distinct CDR3 sequences, about 19% of them singletons. The specimen sequenced was blood. The TCR was taken from a woman in her forties or fifties with Graves' hyperthyroidism that later progressed to Graves' ophthalmopathy.

The DNA of the CDR3 is TGTGCCAGCAGTGACCGGTTCAGGGCCTCACCCCTCCACTTT. It translates to CASSDRFRASPLHF. The rearrangement joins TRBV6-4 to TRBJ1-6, with D possibly TRBD1 on 5 matching bases. The germline V and J ends were trimmed by 2 bases and 10 bases, with 12 bases remaining between them. Germline V lookup: CDR1 MRHNA, CDR2 SNTAGT. The CDR3 is 14 residues long.